This entry lists 24 T cell receptor beta chains sequenced from one sample in a study of blood T cell repertoires in COVID-19. Measured with immunoSEQ multiplex PCR; TCRdb has only the in-frame clones, and not every one. Seen here are around 150,000 clones, around four fifths observed once, and the top ten hold less than 4%. Specimen: PBMCs or T cells enriched from blood (not recorded which). These receptors originate from a woman aged 50 to 60 with acute COVID-19.

The gene calls are TRBV7-2 and TRBJ2-1; TRBD2 agrees at 9 bases. Looked up from germline, CDR1 is SGHTA and CDR2 is FQGNSA. Losses at the gene ends were 6 bases for V and 5 bases for J; bases not matched to a gene: 8. The length of the CDR3 is 15 residues. The CDR3 sequence: CASRPAGGPNNEQFF. CDR3 nucleotide sequence: TGTGCCAGCAGACCAGCGGGGGGCCCCAACAATGAGCAGTTCTTC.

The chain recombines TRBV7-8 with TRBJ2-7; TRBD1 matches at 8 bases. Trimming removed 2 bases from V and 3 bases from J; junction bases left unmatched: 3. CDR3 length: 14 residues. Germline V gene sequence: CDR1 SGHVS, CDR2 FQNEAQ. CDR3 loop: CASSLNRGDYEQYF. In nucleotides, the CDR3 is TGTGCCAGCAGCTTAAACAGGGGGGACTACGAGCAGTACTTC.

The chain is built from TRBV9 and TRBJ2-1; D is unresolved. This CDR3 comprises 13 residues. Per germline, CDR1 SGDLS and CDR2 YYNGEE. The V gene lost 2 bases and the J gene lost 5 bases, with 8 bases spanning the gap. Written as DNA, the CDR3 is TGTGCCAGCAGCGTCTCGCGGAACAATGAGCAGTTCTTC. Protein sequence: CASSVSRNNEQFF.

This clone was counted a single time. The V and J genes are TRBV7-3 and TRBJ2-3, with D possibly TRBD2 on 5 matching bases. This CDR3 is 14 amino acids long. Trimming took off 5 bases at V and 1 base at J, with 10 bases between the two ends. Germline V gives CDR1 SGHTA, CDR2 FQGTGA. CDR3 sequence reads: CASSPTGGTDTQYF. The CDR3 DNA reads as TGTGCCAGCAGCCCCACCGGGGGCACAGATACGCAGTATTTT.

The CDR3 protein is CASTQGGASAYGYTF. The CDR3 DNA follows: TGTGCCAGCACCCAGGGGGGAGCTTCGGCCTATGGCTACACCTTC. The chain joins TRBV6-5 to TRBJ1-2; TRBD1 agrees at 7 bases. The junction had 12 bases not matched to a gene; V was cut back by 7 bases and J by 4 bases. Germline V gene data show CDR1 as MNHEY and CDR2 as SVGAGI. The CDR3 is 15 amino acids.

This sequence joins TRBV27 and TRBJ2-3; D is ambiguous. The CDR3 has 14 residues. The V end was cut by 7 bases, the J end by 1 base, with 12 bases between. From germline, CDR1 is MNHEY and CDR2 SMNVEV (reference sequence). CDR3 sequence (DNA): TGTGCCAGCACCACCCACCGGGGCACAGATACGCAGTATTTT. Translating gives CASTTHRGTDTQYF.

J is TRBJ2-1 and V is TRBV5-1, with a weak D call TRBD2 (5 bases). The CDR3 extends over 15 amino acids. Germline V lookup: CDR1 SGHRS, CDR2 YFSETQ. V was clipped by 0 bases and J by 2 bases, with 9 bases between them. Written as DNA, the CDR3 is TGCGCCAGCAGCTTGGGGCTAGCAGCCTACAATGAGCAGTTCTTC. It is translated as CASSLGLAAYNEQFF.

This clone was found once. The V gene is TRBV27, the J gene TRBJ2-7; tentative D call: TRBD1 (6 bases). From germline, CDR1 is MNHEY and CDR2 SMNVEV (reference sequence). The CDR3 totals 15 residues. V was cut by 6 bases and J by 0 bases, with 15 bases left in between. CDR3 in amino acids: CASSTWQGPSYEQYF. In DNA form, the CDR3 reads TGTGCCAGCAGCACATGGCAGGGGCCCTCCTACGAGCAGTACTTC.

The rearrangement links TRBV4-1 to TRBJ2-3; a weak D match, TRBD1 (6 bases). Trimming left V 5 bases short and J 0 bases short, with 9 bases between. Germline V gives CDR1 MGHRA, CDR2 YSYEKL. This CDR3 comprises 14 residues. The CDR3 DNA reads as TGCGCCAGCAGCGTCAGGGGAAGCACAGATACGCAGTATTTT. It codes for CASSVRGSTDTQYF.

The chain employs TRBV6-1 and TRBJ2-5; D perhaps matches TRBD2 (6 bases). The CDR3 extends over 14 amino acids. V lost 1 base and J 5 bases, leaving 11 bases between the germline ends. Germline assignment: CDR1 MNHNS and CDR2 SASEGT. The CDR3 sequence is CASSEGAGRETQYF. The CDR3 nucleotides are TGTGCCAGCAGTGAAGGAGCTGGGAGGGAGACCCAGTACTTC.

The chain has TRBV7-2 and TRBJ1-5; no clear D gene. Trimming removed 3 bases at V and 11 bases at J, with 23 bases between. The CDR3 loop spans 16 amino acids. Germline V CDR1 and CDR2: SGHTA, FQGNSA. The CDR3 is CASSFLRWWHGSAQHF. The CDR3 DNA reads as TGTGCCAGCAGCTTTCTTCGTTGGTGGCACGGTAGCGCCCAGCATTTT.

This chain uses TRBV7-9 with TRBJ2-1; 8 bases fit TRBD2. Unmatched junction bases numbered 8, after V lost 3 bases and J lost 10 bases. Germline CDR1 is SEHNR and CDR2 is FQNEAQ (reference sequence). The CDR3 loop spans 14 amino acids. CDR3 in amino acids: CASSLSSGVAEQFF. The CDR3 coding sequence is TGTGCCAGCAGCTTGAGTAGCGGGGTTGCGGAGCAGTTCTTC.

The chain recombines TRBV7-9 with TRBJ1-5; D is undetermined. Trimming left V 0 bases short and J 4 bases short, with 10 bases between. This CDR3 has 15 residues. CDR1 and CDR2 from the germline V gene are SEHNR and FQNEAQ (reference sequence). The CDR3 loop is CASSLADTLNQPQHF. The CDR3 DNA sequence: TGTGCCAGCAGCTTAGCCGACACTCTTAATCAGCCCCAGCATTTT.

The chain carries TRBV14 and TRBJ2-1, with a possible D match to TRBD2 (6 bases). Germline V gene sequence: CDR1 SGHDN, CDR2 FVKESK. V was trimmed by 4 bases and J by 6 bases, leaving 16 bases between them. The CDR3 is 15 residues long. CDR3: CASSRGTTEGNEQFF. The CDR3 nucleotides are TGTGCCAGCAGCCGCGGGACCACGGAGGGCAATGAGCAGTTCTTC.

The genes are TRBV7-7 and TRBJ2-1; 11 bases align to TRBD2. V was pared by 5 bases and J by 6 bases, with 6 bases of the junction left unmatched. CDR1 is SSHAT and CDR2 is FNYEAQ in the germline V gene (reference sequence). This CDR3 contains 15 residues. Written as DNA, the CDR3 is TGTGCCAGCAGCATGACTAGCGGGATAAGCAATGAGCAGTTCTTC. Translated: CASSMTSGISNEQFF.

The rearrangement links TRBV2 to TRBJ1-5, with a weak D call TRBD1 (5 bases). This CDR3 spans 13 amino acids. In germline, CDR1 is SNHLY, CDR2 FYNNEI. V lost 6 bases and J lost 7, with 13 bases in between. CDR3 nucleotide sequence: TGTGCCAGCAGAGAAACAGGTTTGCAGCCCCAGCATTTT. This translates into CASRETGLQPQHF.

The rearrangement links TRBV19 to TRBJ1-2; D gene ambiguous. The germline CDR1 and CDR2 sequences are LNHDA and SQIVND (reference sequence). There are 13 residues in the CDR3. The germline V and J ends were trimmed by 7 bases and 5 bases, with 14 bases remaining between them. The CDR3 region is CASKREGRYGYTF. Written as DNA, the CDR3 is TGTGCCAGTAAACGCGAGGGTAGATATGGCTACACCTTC.

This chain joins TRBV5-5 and TRBJ2-7; 11 bases line up with TRBD2. This CDR3 is 17 amino acids long. Unmatched junction bases numbered 14, after V lost 5 bases and J lost 4 bases. Germline values: CDR1 SGHKS, CDR2 YYEKEE (reference sequence). The CDR3 bases are TGTGCCAGCAGACCCCCAACTAGCGGGGGCGCATGGTACGAGCAGTACTTC. Its protein is CASRPPTSGGAWYEQYF. The full variable domain, in which reference TRBV5-5 and TRBJ2-7 provide the parts outside the CDR3, is DAGVTQSPTHLIKTRGQQVTLRCSPISGHKSVSWYQQVLGQGPQFIFQYYEKEERGRGNFPDRFSARQFPNYSSELNVNALLLGDSALYLCASRPPTSGGAWYEQYFGPGTRLTVT.

In this sample, this clone turned up once. The rearrangement uses TRBV9 and TRBJ2-2, with a weak D call TRBD2 (6 bases). CDR1 is SGDLS, CDR2 YYNGEE, per germline. The V gene lost 5 bases and the J gene lost 6 bases, with 14 bases spanning the gap. CDR3 size: 14 residues. In DNA form, the CDR3 reads TGTGCCAGCAGACGAAATTGGAGGGCCGGGGAGCTGTTTTTT. It is translated as CASRRNWRAGELFF.

The rearrangement uses TRBV18 and TRBJ2-5; D is unresolved. V was trimmed by 1 base and J by 5 bases, leaving 14 bases between them. The CDR3 runs to 15 residues. Germline V gives CDR1 KGHSH, CDR2 LQKENI. The CDR3 reads CASSPRGNFGETQYF. The CDR3 DNA reads as TGTGCCAGCTCACCACGTGGCAATTTCGGGGAGACCCAGTACTTC.

The chain couples TRBV12-3 or TRBV12-4 to TRBJ2-7; D uncertain. V was clipped by 5 bases and J by 5 bases, with 10 bases between them. CDR3 size: 12 residues. The CDR3 region has the DNA TGTGCCAGCAGTATTAGAATAAACGAGCAGTACTTC. Residues: CASSIRINEQYF.

The gene calls are TRBV24-1 and TRBJ2-2; D gene uncertain. Trimming pared 9 bases from V and 3 bases from J, leaving 7 bases between. The CDR3 has 12 amino acids. Germline loops: CDR1 KGHDR, CDR2 SFDVKD. DNA of the CDR3: TGTGCCACCGATTCGGACACCGGGGAGCTGTTTTTT. Translated: CATDSDTGELFF.

The rearrangement joins TRBV27 to TRBJ2-4; 8 nucleotides align to TRBD1. V lost 4 bases to trimming and J lost 8 bases; unmatched junction nucleotides: 10. This CDR3 has 15 residues. Germline-derived CDR1 and CDR2 are MNHEY and SMNVEV (reference sequence). CDR3 sequence (DNA): TGTGCCAGCAGTTCGACTGCAGGGGGCTGGGACATTCAGTACTTC. It translates to CASSSTAGGWDIQYF.

In this sample, this clone turned up once. This chain joins TRBV19 and TRBJ1-1; possible D gene TRBD1, 6 bases. Germline V CDR1 and CDR2: LNHDA, SQIVND (reference sequence). The CDR3 is 18 amino acids. V was trimmed by 7 bases and J by 6 bases, leaving 30 bases between them. CDR3 protein: CASTFNYMGRDISPEAFF. CDR3 bases: TGTGCCAGTACTTTTAATTATATGGGACGGGACATCTCCCCTGAAGCTTTCTTT.